A selection of T cell receptor beta chains follows, all from one sample in a study of beta chain features in type 1 diabetes. Using immunoSEQ multiplex PCR, the repertoire was profiled, and TCRdb retains in-frame clones only, with some absent. The sample consists of about 170,000 clones, around 7.9% of them appearing once. The specimen sequenced was central memory CD4+ T cells from blood. These receptors all stem from a man in his late teens or twenties with type 1 diabetes. CDR3s include the opening cysteine and the closing phenylalanine or tryptophan. Fields, in order: CDR3 length, D gene, J gene, V gene, clone size, CDR3 protein, CDR3 DNA. A D gene is named only where the DNA matches it firmly. Not every row has a clone size; where given, it reads once, few, many or a size class.

14 TRBD1 TRBJ2-7 TRBV7-2 few CASSLNRGLYEQYF TGTGCCAGCAGCTTAAACAGGGGGCTATACGAGCAGTACTTC
12 NA TRBJ1-2 TRBV5-4 few CASSLAGYGYTF TGTGCCAGCAGCTTGGCCGGTTACGGCTACACCTTC
14 NA TRBJ2-1 TRBV6-1 NA CASRSPGAYNEQFF TGTGCCAGCAGGTCGCCGGGGGCCTACAATGAGCAGTTCTTC
15 TRBD2 TRBJ2-5 TRBV7-8 NA CASSQTSGSQETQYF TGTGCCAGCAGTCAAACTAGCGGATCCCAAGAGACCCAGTACTTC
13 TRBD1 TRBJ1-1 TRBV2 few CASWGQPNTEAFF TGTGCCAGCTGGGGACAGCCGAACACTGAAGCTTTCTTT
13 NA TRBJ2-2 TRBV28 NA CASRSPETGELFF TGTGCCAGCAGATCTCCGGAGACCGGGGAGCTGTTTTTT
15 TRBD2 TRBJ2-5 TRBV29-1 few CSLSRSGGAGETQYF TGCAGCCTATCTCGCAGCGGGGGGGCAGGGGAGACCCAGTACTTC
15 NA TRBJ2-6 TRBV4-1 many CASSQDNSGANVLTF TGCGCCAGCAGCCAAGATAACTCTGGGGCCAACGTCCTGACTTTC
15 TRBD2 TRBJ2-1 TRBV29-1 many CSVAVGTSGNNEQFF TGCAGCGTTGCGGTGGGGACTAGCGGTAACAATGAGCAGTTCTTC
13 NA TRBJ2-7 TRBV28 NA CASLKRPFSEQYF TGTGCCAGCCTTAAGCGACCGTTCTCCGAGCAGTACTTC
14 NA TRBJ1-3 TRBV2 few CASSERVAGNTIYF TGTGCCAGCAGTGAACGGGTGGCTGGAAACACCATATATTTT
17 TRBD2 TRBJ2-5 TRBV5-1 few CASSLGAISGGKETQYF TGCGCCAGCAGCTTGGGAGCCATTAGCGGGGGAAAAGAGACCCAGTACTTC
13 NA TRBJ2-5 TRBV11-2 NA CASSLGAWETQYF TGTGCCAGCAGCTTAGGGGCGTGGGAGACCCAGTACTTC
15 TRBD2 TRBJ2-1 TRBV7-9 few CASSLTSGAGNEQFF TGTGCCAGCAGCTTAACTAGCGGGGCAGGCAATGAGCAGTTCTTC
14 NA TRBJ2-2 TRBV9 NA CASSLEPTTGELFF TGTGCCAGCAGCCTGGAGCCGACCACCGGGGAGCTGTTTTTT